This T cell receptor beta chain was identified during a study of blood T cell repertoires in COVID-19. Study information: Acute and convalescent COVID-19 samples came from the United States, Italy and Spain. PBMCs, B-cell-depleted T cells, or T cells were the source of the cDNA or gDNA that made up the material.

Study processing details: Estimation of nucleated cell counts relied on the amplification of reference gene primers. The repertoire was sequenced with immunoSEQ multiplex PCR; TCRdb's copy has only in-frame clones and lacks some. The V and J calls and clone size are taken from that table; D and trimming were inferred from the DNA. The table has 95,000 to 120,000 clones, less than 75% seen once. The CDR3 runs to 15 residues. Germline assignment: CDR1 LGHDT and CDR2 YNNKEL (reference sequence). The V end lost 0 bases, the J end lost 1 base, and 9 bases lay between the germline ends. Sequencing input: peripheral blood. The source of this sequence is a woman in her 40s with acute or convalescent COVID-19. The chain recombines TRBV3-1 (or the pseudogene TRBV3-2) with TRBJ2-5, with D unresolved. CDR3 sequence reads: CASSQDLNSQETQYF. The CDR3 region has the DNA TGTGCCAGCAGCCAAGATCTTAACAGCCAAGAGACCCAGTACTTC.